What follows are 32 T cell receptor beta chains derived from one specimen sequenced in a study of identical twins. TCRdb used MiXCR to reprocess the 5' RACE reads, holding one entry per CDR3 protein. The table has 200,000 to 250,000 distinct CDR3 sequences, roughly an eighth seen once; the top ten hold approximately 8.8%. Material: memory (CD45RO+) T cells sorted from blood. These receptors were collected from a woman under 30 in good health.

This clonotype was counted between two and nine times. The gene calls are TRBV3-1 and TRBJ1-2; D unresolved. Germline V lookup: CDR1 LGHDT, CDR2 YNNKEL (reference sequence). This CDR3 has 12 amino acids. Trimming shortened V by 2 bases and J by 5 bases, and 6 bases separated the two germline ends. The CDR3 protein is CASSQLNYGYTF. The CDR3 region has the DNA TGTGCCAGCAGCCAACTGAATTATGGCTACACCTTC.

This clonotype came up many times. V and J are TRBV7-2 and TRBJ1-5, with 10 bases identical to TRBD1. Germline CDR1 reads SGHTA; CDR2 reads FQGNSA. The length of the CDR3 is 15 residues. The trim removed 5 bases at V and 7 bases at J, leaving 8 bases unmatched. The CDR3 sequence: CASSQSDRGRQPQHF. The CDR3, as DNA: TGTGCCAGCAGCCAGTCAGACAGGGGGCGACAGCCCCAGCATTTT.

This clonotype appeared a few times. The chain couples TRBV18 to TRBJ1-1; TRBD1 aligns across 8 bases. Germline CDR1 is KGHSH and CDR2 is LQKENI. V lost 2 bases, J lost 1 base, and 9 bases stayed unmatched. The CDR3 runs 17 residues. CDR3: CASSPLESTGGNTEAFF. For the CDR3, the DNA is TGTGCCAGCTCACCATTAGAGAGCACAGGGGGGAACACTGAAGCTTTCTTT.

This clonotype was detected only a few times. One end of the junction is discordant with germline, which a read error may explain. The genes are TRBV6-5 and TRBJ2-1; D is uncertain. Germline V gives CDR1 MNHEY, CDR2 SVGAGI. The CDR3 extends over 15 amino acids. CDR3 sequence reads: CASSYSVGRPDEQFF. As DNA, the CDR3 is TGTGCCAGCAGCTACTCAGTGGGTCGACCCGATGAGCAGTTCTTC.

This chain joins TRBV5-6 and TRBJ2-2, with D uncertain. V was pared by 2 bases and J by 0 bases, with 8 bases between. The germline CDR1 and CDR2 sequences are SGHDT and YYEEEE. This CDR3 comprises 15 residues. CDR3 protein: CASSFYGPNTGELFF. In DNA form, the CDR3 reads TGTGCCAGCAGCTTTTACGGTCCGAACACCGGGGAGCTGTTTTTT.

This clonotype was observed many times. V gene TRBV12-3 or TRBV12-4 combines with J gene TRBJ2-1; D uncertain. This CDR3 comprises 12 residues. V was clipped by 4 bases and J by 9 bases, with 10 bases between them. CDR3 DNA: TGTGCCAGCAGTTACCCCAACGGTGAGCAGTTCTTC. Residues: CASSYPNGEQFF.

This clonotype was counted only a few times. The rearrangement joins TRBV7-8 to TRBJ1-1; D gene uncertain. CDR3 length equals 15 residues. Trimming cost V 5 bases and J 2 bases, with 15 bases left between them. Germline V lookup: CDR1 SGHVS, CDR2 FQNEAQ. CDR3 DNA sequence: TGTGCCAGCAGCCCCCAGGCCCGATCAAACACTGAAGCTTTCTTT. Its protein is CASSPQARSNTEAFF.

This clonotype was observed a few times. The rearrangement joins TRBV9 to TRBJ2-7; D unresolved. Trimming shortened V by 2 bases and J by 7 bases, and 16 bases separated the two germline ends. CDR3 length: 14 residues. Germline values: CDR1 SGDLS, CDR2 YYNGEE. CDR3 residues: CASSVKPSYDEQYF. The CDR3 DNA is TGTGCCAGCAGCGTTAAGCCCTCCTACGATGAGCAGTACTTC.

This sequence joins TRBV5-1 and TRBJ2-1, with 7 bases that match TRBD1. The ends lost 3 bases at V and 0 bases at J; junction bases unmatched: 3. The CDR3 is 15 amino acids. Per germline, CDR1 SGHRS and CDR2 YFSETQ. This CDR3 is CASSSGQTSYNEQFF. CDR3 sequence (DNA): TGCGCCAGCAGCTCGGGACAGACCTCCTACAATGAGCAGTTCTTC. The whole variable domain, filled in from reference TRBV5-1 and TRBJ2-1, reads KAGVTQTPRYLIKTRGQQVTLSCSPISGHRSVSWYQQTPGQGLQFLFEYFSETQRNKGNFPGRFSGRQFSNSRSEMNVSTLELGDSALYLCASSSGQTSYNEQFFGPGTRLTVL.

To note about this clonotype: This sequence may be a read error, since a much larger clone differs from it by one base. V gene TRBV12-3 or TRBV12-4 combines with J gene TRBJ2-2; D not resolved. CDR3 length equals 14 residues. V shed 7 bases and J shed 7 bases, with 16 bases lying between them. The CDR3 DNA follows: TGTGCCAGCACTCCTTCCAGGACCAGCGGGGAGCTGTTTTTT. Translated, it gives CASTPSRTSGELFF.

This chain uses TRBV6-1 with TRBJ2-3; 8 nucleotides align to TRBD1. Germline-derived CDR1 and CDR2 are MNHNS and SASEGT. Germline trimming cut 7 bases from V and 5 bases from J; bases unmatched to any gene: 8. The CDR3 runs 14 residues. The CDR3 coding sequence is TGTGCCAGCATCCAGACAGGGGAAGGAGATACGCAGTATTTT. Translated: CASIQTGEGDTQYF.

Only a few counts were recorded for this clonotype. V usage is TRBV5-6 and J usage is TRBJ2-1; TRBD2 aligns across 9 bases. This CDR3 is 15 amino acids long. The germline CDR1 and CDR2 sequences are SGHDT and YYEEEE. Trimming removed 0 bases from V and 7 bases from J; junction bases left unmatched: 5. DNA for the CDR3: TGTGCCAGCAGCTTGGTAGCGGGAGTGGTGAATGAGCAGTTCTTC. It encodes CASSLVAGVVNEQFF. The full variable domain, rest sourced from reference TRBV5-6 and TRBJ2-1, is DAGVTQSPTHLIKTRGQQVTLRCSPKSGHDTVSWYQQALGQGPQFIFQYYEEEERQRGNFPDRFSGHQFPNYSSELNVNALLLGDSALYLCASSLVAGVVNEQFFGPGTRLTVL.

The chain has TRBV20-1 and TRBJ1-1; no definite D call. The CDR3 extends over 13 amino acids. Germline CDR1 is DFQATT and CDR2 is SNEGSKA (reference sequence). Trimming stripped 2 bases from V and 2 bases from J, with 9 bases between. The CDR3, as DNA: TGCAGTGCTAGATCGGGTCCAAACACTGAAGCTTTCTTT. Translated, it gives CSARSGPNTEAFF.

The rearrangement joins TRBV12-3 or TRBV12-4 to TRBJ2-2; TRBD2 matches 7 bases. The CDR3 spans 14 residues. V lost 6 bases and J lost 3; bases outside the gene matches: 4. The CDR3 spells CASSLAEDTGELFF. Written as DNA, the CDR3 is TGTGCCAGCAGCCTAGCGGAGGACACCGGGGAGCTGTTTTTT.

The chain is built from TRBV5-6 and TRBJ2-7; D unclear. V dropped 4 bases and J dropped 6 bases, with 11 bases sitting between them. CDR1 SGHDT and CDR2 YYEEEE come from the germline V gene. The CDR3 spans 12 residues. CDR3 nucleotide sequence: TGTGCCAGCAGCCCCGGACGCCTCGAGCAGTACTTC. Translated: CASSPGRLEQYF.

This clonotype appeared a few times. The rearrangement links TRBV6-5 to TRBJ2-4; D assignment may be TRBD1 or TRBD2 (5 bases each). Trimming shortened V by 3 bases and J by 1 base, and 13 bases separated the two germline ends. The germline gives CDR1 MNHEY, CDR2 SVGAGI. The CDR3 has 16 residues. The CDR3 coding sequence is TGTGCCAGCAGTTATAAGGGGACCGCTGCCAAAAACATTCAGTACTTC. Translating gives CASSYKGTAAKNIQYF.

This clonotype is medium-sized by share. The chain couples TRBV10-1 to TRBJ2-7; TRBD2 matches at 7 bases. The ends lost 3 bases at V and 0 bases at J; junction bases unmatched: 5. CDR3 length: 15 amino acids. CDR1 WNHNN and CDR2 SYGVQD come from the germline V gene (reference sequence). CDR3 amino acids: CASSDGASGSYEQYF. CDR3 sequence (DNA): TGCGCCAGCAGTGACGGAGCTAGCGGCTCCTACGAGCAGTACTTC.

The table lists this clonotype with a few counts. The chain carries TRBV11-2 and TRBJ2-2; D may correspond to TRBD1 or TRBD2 (5 bases each). The germline V gene encodes CDR1 SGHAT and CDR2 FQNNGV. The CDR3 runs 19 residues. Trimming removed 6 bases from V and 1 base from J, with 24 bases in between. CDR3 residues: CASRFRAGYPRGNTGELFF. CDR3 bases: TGTGCCAGCAGGTTCAGGGCGGGCTACCCCCGGGGGAACACCGGGGAGCTGTTTTTT.

CDR3 in amino acids: CASSYGPGSFGANVLTF. The CDR3 DNA is TGTGCCAGCAGTTACGGTCCAGGATCCTTTGGGGCCAACGTCCTGACTTTC. The chain links TRBV6-5 to TRBJ2-6; D gene unclear. The CDR3 consists of 17 residues. The germline gives CDR1 MNHEY, CDR2 SVGAGI. Trimming stripped 2 bases from V and 3 bases from J, with 14 bases between.

V gene TRBV10-3 combines with J gene TRBJ2-1; 12 bases match TRBD2. The CDR3 contains 15 residues. The ends lost 7 bases at V and 8 bases at J; junction bases unmatched: 9. Germline assignment: CDR1 ENHRY and CDR2 SYGVKD. In DNA form, the CDR3 reads TGTGCCATCAAGACTAGCGGGAGAGGTAGCCATGAGCAGTTCTTC. Translation gives CAIKTSGRGSHEQFF.

This clonotype was seen repeatedly, ten times or more. This rearrangement joins TRBV12-3 or TRBV12-4 to TRBJ2-4; 8 bases map to TRBD2. The V gene end was trimmed by 6 bases and the J gene end by 10 bases; junction bases not matched to a gene: 8. This CDR3 has 13 residues. CDR3 nucleotides: TGTGCCAGCAGACAGAGCGGGGGTATGATTCAGTACTTC. This encodes CASRQSGGMIQYF.

The chain carries TRBV28 and TRBJ1-2; D is uncertain. Trimming pared 6 bases from V and 5 bases from J, leaving 16 bases between. The CDR3 is 14 amino acids. Germline assignment: CDR1 MDHEN and CDR2 SYDVKM. The CDR3 loop is CASSLTGRTYGYTF. CDR3 bases: TGTGCCAGCAGCCTCACCGGACGGACGTATGGCTACACCTTC.

There are a few counts of this clonotype. The chain links TRBV20-1 to TRBJ1-2; 8 bases align to TRBD1. CDR1 is DFQATT, CDR2 SNEGSKA, per germline (reference sequence). CDR3 length: 13 amino acids. V was clipped by 3 bases and J by 4 bases; unmatched bases: 4. CDR3 nucleotide sequence: TGCAGTGCTAGGACTACAGGGGGCTATGGCTACACCTTC. Its translation: CSARTTGGYGYTF.

The CDR3 here is CASSESLAGEDTQYF. The CDR3, as DNA: TGCGCCAGCAGTGAGTCTTTGGCGGGAGAAGATACGCAGTATTTT. V usage is TRBV10-1 and J usage is TRBJ2-3; 7 bases match TRBD2. Germline CDR1 reads WNHNN; CDR2 reads SYGVQD (reference sequence). The V gene end was trimmed by 0 bases and the J gene end by 5 bases; junction bases not matched to a gene: 5. CDR3 size: 15 residues.

This clonotype was recorded many times. The chain recombines TRBV12-3 or TRBV12-4 with TRBJ1-3, with TRBD1 identical over 7 bases. V trimming: 2 bases; J trimming: 2 bases; junction bases outside the gene matches: 0. The CDR3 contains 14 residues. As DNA, the CDR3 is TGTGCCAGCAGTTTACAGGGGGCTGGAAACACCATATATTTT. Translation gives CASSLQGAGNTIYF.

This clonotype was seen more than once but under ten times. A read error may be the cause here, since a much bigger clone is one base away. This chain joins TRBV7-2 and TRBJ1-2; no firm D call. This CDR3 has 11 amino acids. Germline CDR1 and CDR2: SGHTA and FQGNSA. The ends were cut back, 1 base at V and 8 bases at J, with 5 bases in the middle. This chain's CDR3 is CASSLGWGYTF. DNA of the CDR3: TGTGCCAGCAGCTTAGGATGGGGCTACACCTTC. The variable domain in full, with the rest retrieved from reference TRBV7-2 and TRBJ1-2, is GAGVSQSPSNKVTEKGKDVELRCDPISGHTALYWYRQSLGQGLEFLIYFQGNSAPDKSGLPSDRFSAERTGGSVSTLTIQRTQQEDSAVYLCASSLGWGYTFGSGTRLTVV.

The chain recombines TRBV7-9 with TRBJ2-5; D possibly corresponds to TRBD1 (6 bases). With 5 bases removed from V and 3 bases from J, the gap between germline ends came to 10 bases. CDR1 is SEHNR, CDR2 FQNEAQ, per germline (reference sequence). The CDR3 is 13 amino acids. In DNA, the CDR3 is TGTGCCAGCAGCCAGACAGGCAAAGAGACCCAGTACTTC. Translation: CASSQTGKETQYF.

This clonotype was counted only a few times. The chain is built from TRBV2 and TRBJ2-2; D gene ambiguous. V lost 4 bases to trimming and J lost 4 bases, with 10 bases between them. The CDR3 is made up of 14 amino acids. Germline V gives CDR1 SNHLY, CDR2 FYNNEI. CDR3 DNA: TGTGCCAGCAGTGTTAGGCGAGCCACCGGGGAGCTGTTTTTT. It translates to CASSVRRATGELFF.

This chain's CDR3 is CASSRFAEGEQFF. DNA for the CDR3: TGTGCCAGCAGCCGCTTTGCCGAGGGTGAGCAGTTCTTC. This sequence joins TRBV11-3 and TRBJ2-1, with a possible D match to TRBD2 (5 bases). This CDR3 has 13 residues. Between the trimmed V and J ends, which lost 5 bases and 9 bases, there was a span of 14 bases. The germline V gene encodes CDR1 SGHNT and CDR2 YENEEA.

This clonotype showed up just a few times. The CDR3 coding sequence is TGTGCCAGCAGTCCGGGGAGGAACAGGAACACTGAAGCTTTCTTT. This encodes CASSPGRNRNTEAFF. The chain carries TRBV12-3 or TRBV12-4 and TRBJ1-1; D is undetermined. This CDR3 has 15 amino acids. Trimming took off 5 bases at V and 1 base at J, with 14 bases between the two ends.

This chain links TRBV20-1 with TRBJ1-2; D unclear. There are 13 residues in the CDR3. Germline V lookup: CDR1 DFQATT, CDR2 SNEGSKA (reference sequence). V lost 0 bases, J lost 4 bases, and 9 bases lay in between. The CDR3 is CSAREAATYGYTF. The CDR3 coding sequence is TGCAGTGCTAGAGAAGCAGCGACCTATGGCTACACCTTC.

This clonotype was counted ten times or more. The CDR3 nucleotides are TGTGCCAGCAGCTTAGGGGCATTTGCTGGAAACACCATATATTTT. It is translated as CASSLGAFAGNTIYF. The chain recombines TRBV7-3 with TRBJ1-3, with D tentatively TRBD1 (5 bases). CDR1 and CDR2 (germline): SGHTA, FQGTGA. This CDR3 is 15 amino acids long. The V end lost 2 bases, the J end lost 2 bases, and 10 bases lay between the germline ends.